These 27 T cell receptor beta chains share one sample of origin, sequenced in a study of blood T cell repertoires in COVID-19. TCRdb's copy holds only in-frame clones and misses some; the assay was immunoSEQ multiplex PCR. The sample contains roughly 430,000 clones, 70% to 90% of which appear only once. Sequenced input: PBMCs or T cells enriched from blood (not recorded which). The source is a woman aged 18 to 35 who had been exposed to COVID-19.

The gene calls are TRBV5-1 and TRBJ1-1; D gene ambiguous. Per germline, CDR1 SGHRS and CDR2 YFSETQ. V was trimmed by 4 bases and J by 1 base, leaving 23 bases between them. This CDR3 comprises 18 residues. CDR3 in DNA: TGCGCCAGCAGCCTCGGACTCTCTTCCGTTGCCGCGAACACTGAAGCTTTCTTT. Translation gives CASSLGLSSVAANTEAFF. Together with reference TRBV5-1 and TRBJ1-1, the CDR3 gives the full variable domain: KAGVTQTPRYLIKTRGQQVTLSCSPISGHRSVSWYQQTPGQGLQFLFEYFSETQRNKGNFPGRFSGRQFSNSRSEMNVSTLELGDSALYLCASSLGLSSVAANTEAFFGQGTRLTVV.

This clone was counted once. The chain employs TRBV6-1 and TRBJ2-7, with 8 bases lining up with TRBD1. Germline assignment: CDR1 MNHNS and CDR2 SASEGT. V shed 1 base and J 7 bases; nucleotides not matched to a gene: 9. The CDR3 is 15 residues long. This CDR3 reads CASSEGGTGMGEQYF. The CDR3, as DNA: TGTGCCAGCAGTGAAGGCGGGACAGGCATGGGAGAGCAGTACTTC.

The chain employs TRBV18 and TRBJ1-3; unclear D gene. Germline CDR1 is KGHSH and CDR2 is LQKENI. With 5 bases removed from V and 0 bases from J, the gap between germline ends came to 11 bases. This CDR3 contains 15 residues. The CDR3 region is CASSSVQSSGNTIYF. The CDR3 bases are TGTGCCAGCTCATCGGTACAGAGCTCTGGAAACACCATATATTTT. The full variable domain, its missing parts supplied by reference TRBV18 and TRBJ1-3, is NAGVMQNPRHLVRRRGQEARLRCSPMKGHSHVYWYRQLPEEGLKFMVYLQKENIIDESGMPKERFSAEFPKEGPSILRIQQVVRGDSAAYFCASSSVQSSGNTIYFGEGSWLTVV.

This clone turned up a few times. This rearrangement joins TRBV25-1 to TRBJ1-4; D remains unclear. The CDR3 is 18 amino acids. Germline V gives CDR1 MGHDK, CDR2 SYGVNS. Trimming pared 1 base from V and 1 base from J, leaving 16 bases between. In nucleotides, the CDR3 is TGTGCCAGCAGTGAATCGCCACCCTCAGAATTAACTAATGAAAAACTGTTTTTT. Translation: CASSESPPSELTNEKLFF.

This clone was picked up one time. This sequence joins TRBV4-2 and TRBJ1-5; 7 bases are shared with TRBD1. The CDR3 contains 16 residues. V was clipped by 1 base and J by 5 bases; unmatched bases: 8. Per the germline V gene, CDR1 is LGHNA and CDR2 is YNFKEQ. CDR3 coding DNA: TGTGCCAGCAGCCAAGGAGACGGGGACAGCGATCAGCCCCAGCATTTT. The encoded protein is CASSQGDGDSDQPQHF.

V usage is TRBV5-4 and J usage is TRBJ1-2, with D possibly matching TRBD1 (6 bases). V was clipped by 2 bases and J by 3 bases, with 14 bases between them. Germline V gene lookup returns CDR1 SGHNT and CDR2 YYREEE (reference sequence). The CDR3 has 15 amino acids. In nucleotides, the CDR3 is TGTGCCAGCAGCTTTTATCAGGGGTCGGACTATGGCTACACCTTC. Translated: CASSFYQGSDYGYTF.

A note on this clone: Other DNA sequences in this specimen translate into the identical CDR3. The chain is built from TRBV5-1 and TRBJ2-7; D not certain. The CDR3 is made up of 14 amino acids. Trimming stripped 0 bases from V and 0 bases from J, with 7 bases between. CDR1 is SGHRS and CDR2 is YFSETQ in the germline V gene. This CDR3 is CASSLGQSSYEQYF. The CDR3 DNA is TGCGCCAGCAGCTTGGGACAAAGCTCCTACGAGCAGTACTTC.

The gene calls are TRBV25-1 and TRBJ1-5; a possible D gene is TRBD1 (6 bases). Germline assignment: CDR1 MGHDK and CDR2 SYGVNS. The V end lost 4 bases, the J end lost 2 bases, and 6 bases lay between the germline ends. There are 13 residues in the CDR3. Here the CDR3 DNA reads TGTGCCAGCAGTGGACAGGGCAATCAGCCCCAGCATTTT. This codes for CASSGQGNQPQHF. Full variable domain (rest looked up from reference TRBV25-1 and TRBJ1-5): EADIYQTPRYLVIGTGKKITLECSQTMGHDKMYWYQQDPGMELHLIHYSYGVNSTEKGDLSSESTVSRIRTEHFPLTLESARPSHTSQYLCASSGQGNQPQHFGDGTRLSIL.

The chain employs TRBV27 and TRBJ2-3; 12 bases are a match to TRBD2. This CDR3 is built from 16 residues. Per germline, CDR1 MNHEY and CDR2 SMNVEV (reference sequence). Losses at the gene ends were 2 bases for V and 6 bases for J; bases not matched to a gene: 6. The CDR3: CASSLLSSGGADTQYF. The CDR3 nucleotides are TGTGCCAGCAGTTTACTGTCTAGCGGGGGGGCGGATACGCAGTATTTT.

V gene TRBV6-5 combines with J gene TRBJ2-3; 9 bases are a match to TRBD2. Per the germline V gene, CDR1 is MNHEY and CDR2 is SVGAGI. The CDR3 contains 15 residues. V shed 4 bases, J shed 4 bases, and the junction held 6 bases outside the gene matches. The chain's CDR3 is CASSSSGGRPDTQYF. CDR3 bases: TGTGCCAGCAGTTCCAGCGGGGGGCGTCCAGATACGCAGTATTTT.

V and J are TRBV5-1 and TRBJ2-3, with D hard to call. The V end lost 4 bases, the J end lost 1 base, and 7 bases lay between the germline ends. The germline gives CDR1 SGHRS, CDR2 YFSETQ. The CDR3 is 13 residues long. This chain's CDR3 is CASSEAGTDTQYF. DNA for the CDR3: TGCGCCAGCAGCGAGGCTGGCACAGATACGCAGTATTTT. Variable domain in full (rest from reference TRBV5-1 and TRBJ2-3): KAGVTQTPRYLIKTRGQQVTLSCSPISGHRSVSWYQQTPGQGLQFLFEYFSETQRNKGNFPGRFSGRQFSNSRSEMNVSTLELGDSALYLCASSEAGTDTQYFGPGTRLTVL.

The J gene is TRBJ2-3, the V gene TRBV4-2, with TRBD2 matching 7 bases. V lost 1 base and J lost 1; bases outside the gene matches: 2. The CDR3 sequence is 15 residues long. Germline V gives CDR1 LGHNA, CDR2 YNFKEQ. The CDR3 coding sequence is TGTGCCAGCAGCCAAGCGGCGGGGGGCACAGATACGCAGTATTTT. Translated: CASSQAAGGTDTQYF.

The chain uses TRBV2 and TRBJ1-2, with TRBD1 matching over 11 bases. Germline values: CDR1 SNHLY, CDR2 FYNNEI. This CDR3 spans 15 amino acids. Trimming cost V 6 bases and J 8 bases; bases outside gene matches: 11. The CDR3 reads CASSSKGQGAAGYTF. The CDR3 nucleotides are TGTGCCAGCAGCTCAAAAGGACAGGGGGCTGCAGGCTACACCTTC. The full variable domain, completed using reference TRBV2 and TRBJ1-2, is EPEVTQTPSHQVTQMGQEVILRCVPISNHLYFYWYRQILGQKVEFLVSFYNNEISEKSEIFDDQFSVERPDGSNFTLKIRSTKLEDSAMYFCASSSKGQGAAGYTFGSGTRLTVV.

CDR3 sequence: CASSPPSEQFF. The CDR3, as DNA: TGCGCCAGCAGCCCCCCCAGTGAGCAGTTCTTC. The genes are TRBV4-1 and TRBJ2-1; D call uncertain. The CDR3 length is 11 residues. Germline V gene lookup returns CDR1 MGHRA and CDR2 YSYEKL. The ends were cut back, 4 bases at V and 9 bases at J, with 7 bases in the middle.

The J gene is TRBJ1-2, the V gene TRBV7-2, with 9 bases that match TRBD1. Germline V gene sequence: CDR1 SGHTA, CDR2 FQGNSA. This CDR3 has 13 amino acids. Trimming removed 3 bases from V and 5 bases from J; junction bases left unmatched: 1. The CDR3 DNA is TGTGCCAGCAGCTTGACAGGGGGATATGGCTACACCTTC. Translation gives CASSLTGGYGYTF.

The genes are TRBV5-1 and TRBJ1-5; D remains ambiguous. CDR1 is SGHRS, CDR2 YFSETQ, per germline. Deletions cut 0 bases from V and 0 bases from J, with 13 bases between. This CDR3 spans 17 amino acids. CDR3 residues: CASSLGGRSSSNQPQHF. In DNA form, the CDR3 reads TGCGCCAGCAGCTTGGGTGGCAGGTCCTCTAGCAATCAGCCCCAGCATTTT.

This chain links TRBV10-1 with TRBJ2-7; 9 nucleotides agree with TRBD1. CDR1 and CDR2 (germline): WNHNN, SYGVQD (reference sequence). V dropped 4 bases and J dropped 2; count of bases not matched to a gene: 0. There are 13 residues in the CDR3. The CDR3 DNA reads as TGCGCCAGCAGTGGGACAGGGGCCTACGAGCAGTACTTC. Translating gives CASSGTGAYEQYF.

V is TRBV28 and J is TRBJ2-1; 12 bases map to TRBD2. The length of the CDR3 is 15 residues. Germline CDR1 reads MDHEN; CDR2 reads SYDVKM. The junction had 8 bases not matched to a gene; V was cut back by 2 bases and J by 12 bases. The CDR3 loop reads CASSLRPSGGALQFF. Here the CDR3 DNA reads TGTGCCAGCAGTTTACGCCCTAGCGGGGGGGCTTTGCAGTTCTTC.

V usage is TRBV28 and J usage is TRBJ1-3; perhaps TRBD1 as D (6 bases). V gave up 3 bases and J gave up 0 bases, with 15 bases separating them. This CDR3 is 17 amino acids long. CDR1 is MDHEN and CDR2 is SYDVKM in the germline V gene. CDR3 sequence reads: CASSFHTTGRSGNTIYF. CDR3 nucleotides: TGTGCCAGCAGTTTCCACACGACAGGACGCTCTGGAAACACCATATATTTT.

The chain is built from TRBV3-1 (or the pseudogene TRBV3-2) and TRBJ2-7; D is unclear. V dropped 1 base and J dropped 2 bases, with 3 bases sitting between them. The CDR3 consists of 12 residues. The germline V gene has CDR1 LGHDT and CDR2 YNNKEL (reference sequence). In DNA form, the CDR3 reads TGTGCCAGCAGCCAAGTCGCCTACGAGCAGTACTTC. Translation: CASSQVAYEQYF.

This clone was seen a few times. The rearrangement joins TRBV19 to TRBJ1-1, with D tentatively TRBD1 (5 bases). There are 15 residues in the CDR3. The ends were cut back, 2 bases at V and 4 bases at J, with 14 bases in the middle. CDR1 is LNHDA and CDR2 is SQIVND in the germline V gene (reference sequence). Here the CDR3 reads CASSIKGMVGTEAFF. The CDR3 DNA sequence: TGTGCCAGTAGTATAAAGGGGATGGTTGGCACTGAAGCTTTCTTT.

V usage is TRBV20-1 and J usage is TRBJ1-2, with TRBD1 as a possible D gene (5 bases). The germline V gene has CDR1 DFQATT and CDR2 SNEGSKA (reference sequence). This CDR3 has 11 residues. The CDR3 here is CNGDYDLGYTF. The CDR3 DNA sequence: TGCAACGGGGACTACGATTTGGGCTACACCTTC.

The chain couples TRBV7-9 to TRBJ1-5; 12 bases are a match to TRBD1. The length of the CDR3 is 18 residues. With 0 bases clipped from V and 6 bases from J, the junction kept 9 bases outside the gene matches. Germline assignment: CDR1 SEHNR and CDR2 FQNEAQ (reference sequence). The CDR3 DNA sequence: TGTGCCAGCAGCTTAGCCGGAGGTGGGACAGGGGGCTTTCAGCCCCAGCATTTT. Translated: CASSLAGGGTGGFQPQHF.

The chain employs TRBV4-2 and TRBJ2-3; TRBD2 aligns across 11 bases. This CDR3 has 18 amino acids. Germline V gene lookup returns CDR1 LGHNA and CDR2 YNFKEQ. After removal of 1 base from V and 4 bases from J, the junction contained 10 bases not matched to a gene. The CDR3 here is CASSQVGTSGGESDTQYF. The CDR3 DNA sequence: TGTGCCAGCAGCCAAGTCGGTACTAGCGGGGGAGAGTCAGATACGCAGTATTTT.

The chain couples TRBV2 to TRBJ1-3, with D uncertain. CDR1 and CDR2 (germline): SNHLY, FYNNEI. The V gene lost 6 bases and the J gene lost 0 bases, with 15 bases spanning the gap. This CDR3 spans 16 amino acids. CDR3 DNA sequence: TGTGCCAGCAGCCTAGAGGGAGGTTTCTCTGGAAACACCATATATTTT. This translates into CASSLEGGFSGNTIYF.

The rearrangement joins TRBV18 to TRBJ1-6; 9 bases agree with TRBD1. Looked up from germline, CDR1 is KGHSH and CDR2 is LQKENI. J gave up 9 bases and V 6 bases, and 9 bases lay outside the gene matches. The CDR3 spans 15 residues. CDR3: CASSDSGQGFSPLHF. CDR3 bases: TGTGCCAGCTCGGACTCGGGACAGGGTTTTTCACCCCTCCACTTT.

On this clone: The limits of the CDR3 on the DNA are not certain, so only TCRdb's listed CDR3 is given. This rearrangement joins TRBV28 to TRBJ1-5; the DNA was not compared with TRBD1, the D call given in the table. Germline V gives CDR1 MDHEN, CDR2 SYDVKM. Ends included, the CDR3 has 16 residues. The CDR3 sequence: CASSSSTGGGNQPQHF.